These 29 T cell receptor beta chains were sequenced from one sample in a study of identical twins listed by TCRdb under 2016. Libraries were prepared through 5' RACE. The run used an Illumina HiSeq 2000. Using fastp at Q25 and MiXCR, TCRdb reprocessed the public reads and kept productive beta chains. Here each entry gathers all rows of one CDR3 protein and keeps the most common genes and DNA. The sample table shows about 280,000 distinct CDR3 sequences, and 6.5% to 9.5% are seen once. The ten largest clones capture less than 2.5% of the sample. This sample was shared with a second study, whose subject was yellow fever vaccine responses in identical twins.

Sequencing was done on a sample of memory (CD45RO+) T cells sorted from blood. The sample's cell subset or site label, decoded: CD45RO+ enriched T cells. These TCRs come from a woman aged 18 to 35 in good health.

This clonotype appeared many times. This chain connects TRBV3-1 to TRBJ2-1; 11 nucleotides match TRBD2. There are 16 residues in the CDR3. With V trimmed by 1 base and J by 3 bases, 2 bases remained unmatched. Germline CDR1 LGHDT, CDR2 YNNKEL (reference sequence). CDR3 in amino acids: CASSQGLAGRYNEQFF. CDR3 nucleotide sequence: TGTGCCAGCAGCCAAGGACTAGCGGGACGCTACAATGAGCAGTTCTTC.

This clonotype was picked up many times. The J gene is TRBJ1-5, the V gene TRBV2, with D possibly TRBD1 on 5 matching bases. CDR3 length equals 15 residues. With 7 bases removed from V and 2 bases from J, the gap between germline ends came to 15 bases. From germline, CDR1 is SNHLY and CDR2 FYNNEI. CDR3 in DNA: TGTGCCAGCACTAATACAGGAGAGGGCAATCAGCCCCAGCATTTT. Encoded protein: CASTNTGEGNQPQHF.

This clonotype was observed a handful of times. The chain is built from TRBV5-6 and TRBJ1-3; maybe TRBD1 (5 bases). The germline V and J ends were trimmed by 2 bases and 3 bases, with 9 bases remaining between them. The CDR3 has 14 amino acids. Per germline, CDR1 SGHDT and CDR2 YYEEEE. CDR3 nucleotide sequence: TGTGCCAGCAGCTTCGGACAAATTGGAAACACCATATATTTT. Encoded protein: CASSFGQIGNTIYF.

The V call is TRBV13, the J call TRBJ2-3, with 9 bases that match TRBD2. The CDR3 runs 16 residues. V dropped 3 bases and J dropped 3; count of bases not matched to a gene: 7. Per germline, CDR1 PRHDT and CDR2 FYEKMQ (reference sequence). The CDR3 region has the DNA TGTGCCAGCAGCTTTGGTAGCGGGGGTCAAACAGATACGCAGTATTTT. As protein: CASSFGSGGQTDTQYF.

Many counts were recorded for this clonotype. This sequence joins TRBV20-1 and TRBJ2-7; 9 nucleotides match TRBD1. This CDR3 is 15 amino acids long. V shed 0 bases and J 1 base; nucleotides not matched to a gene: 4. Per germline, CDR1 DFQATT and CDR2 SNEGSKA (reference sequence). The CDR3 sequence is CSARDPGQGSYEQYF. Written as DNA, the CDR3 is TGCAGTGCTAGAGATCCGGGACAGGGTTCCTACGAGCAGTACTTC.

V usage is TRBV4-1 and J usage is TRBJ2-2; 11 bases agree with TRBD1. This CDR3 is built from 14 residues. Germline assignment: CDR1 MGHRA and CDR2 YSYEKL. After removal of 7 bases from V and 4 bases from J, the junction contained 2 bases not matched to a gene. The CDR3 region has the DNA TGCGCCAGCACAGGGACAGGGGGCACCGGGGAGCTGTTTTTT. It yields the protein CASTGTGGTGELFF.

This chain connects TRBV5-1 to TRBJ2-5; TRBD1 aligns across 9 bases. The CDR3 sequence is 16 residues long. Germline CDR1 reads SGHRS; CDR2 reads YFSETQ. Germline trimming cut 4 bases from V and 2 bases from J; bases unmatched to any gene: 9. CDR3 residues: CASSPTGGFDQETQYF. CDR3 sequence (DNA): TGCGCCAGCAGCCCCACAGGGGGCTTCGATCAAGAGACCCAGTACTTC. Full variable domain (rest looked up from reference TRBV5-1 and TRBJ2-5): KAGVTQTPRYLIKTRGQQVTLSCSPISGHRSVSWYQQTPGQGLQFLFEYFSETQRNKGNFPGRFSGRQFSNSRSEMNVSTLELGDSALYLCASSPTGGFDQETQYFGPGTRLLVL.

This clonotype was picked up a small number of times. The J gene is TRBJ2-1, the V gene TRBV19, with a tentative D call TRBD1 (5 bases). Germline CDR1 LNHDA, CDR2 SQIVND (reference sequence). This CDR3 region has 15 residues. V shed 3 bases and J shed 3 bases, with 12 bases lying between them. The DNA of the CDR3 is TGTGCCAGTAGTATGTGGCAGGGTTACTACAATGAGCAGTTCTTC. Amino acids: CASSMWQGYYNEQFF.

The chain links TRBV27 to TRBJ1-6, with D tentatively TRBD1 (5 bases). The germline V gene has CDR1 MNHEY and CDR2 SMNVEV (reference sequence). Trimming left V 2 bases short and J 6 bases short, with 8 bases between. The CDR3 runs to 14 residues. CDR3 in DNA: TGTGCCAGCAGTTTAACCGGGACTAATTCACCCCTCCACTTT. It is translated as CASSLTGTNSPLHF.

This clonotype was seen more than once but under ten times. The chain's CDR3 is CASSDSGSGGLPHTQYF. The CDR3 DNA sequence: TGTGCCAGCAGTGACTCTGGTAGCGGGGGCTTGCCTCATACGCAGTATTTT. The chain links TRBV6-4 to TRBJ2-3, with TRBD2 matching over 9 bases. This CDR3 contains 17 residues. Unmatched junction bases numbered 11, after V lost 0 bases and J lost 7 bases. Per the germline V gene, CDR1 is MRHNA and CDR2 is SNTAGT.

This clonotype was picked up a small number of times. The chain has TRBV5-1 and TRBJ1-6; 7 bases map to TRBD1. Germline CDR1 reads SGHRS; CDR2 reads YFSETQ. The CDR3 consists of 17 residues. V was pared by 4 bases and J by 0 bases, with 7 bases of the junction left unmatched. The CDR3 DNA follows: TGCGCCAGCAGCCCTTCAGGGGGAAGCTCCTATAATTCACCCCTCCACTTT. Its translation: CASSPSGGSSYNSPLHF.

This rearrangement joins TRBV2 to TRBJ2-1, with 10 bases identical to TRBD2. Germline V lookup: CDR1 SNHLY, CDR2 FYNNEI. This CDR3 contains 14 residues. J was trimmed by 6 bases and V by 4 bases; bases with no gene match: 3. The CDR3 sequence is CASSASGGTNEQFF. The DNA for the CDR3 is TGTGCCAGCAGTGCTAGCGGGGGAACCAATGAGCAGTTCTTC.

In this sample, this clonotype turned up many times. The J gene is TRBJ2-1, the V gene TRBV7-2; the D call may be TRBD1 or TRBD2 (5 bases each). Germline V gives CDR1 SGHTA, CDR2 FQGNSA. This CDR3 has 16 residues. The germline V and J ends were trimmed by 5 bases and 10 bases, with 24 bases remaining between them. The CDR3 DNA reads TGTGCCAGCAGCCCACCTAATTGGTGGGGGATCGAAGAGCAGTTCTTC. Translated: CASSPPNWWGIEEQFF.

This clonotype was observed a few times. The V gene is TRBV6-1, the J gene TRBJ2-7, with 10 positions matching TRBD2. V trimming: 6 bases; J trimming: 3 bases; junction bases outside the gene matches: 8. Germline V gene data show CDR1 as MNHNS and CDR2 as SASEGT. The CDR3 extends over 15 amino acids. The CDR3 nucleotides are TGTGCCAGCAGGCCAACTCTAGCGGGAGTCTACGAGCAGTACTTC. It yields the protein CASRPTLAGVYEQYF.

This clonotype was recorded at least ten times. The chain uses TRBV6-5 and TRBJ1-3; no clear D. The CDR3 length is 17 residues. Germline values: CDR1 MNHEY, CDR2 SVGAGI. V shed 0 bases and J shed 0 bases, with 12 bases lying between them. The CDR3 DNA follows: TGTGCCAGCAGTTACTCGAATTGGCCGGGCTCTGGAAACACCATATATTTT. Residues: CASSYSNWPGSGNTIYF.

This clonotype was seen only a few times. This chain connects TRBV28 to TRBJ2-7, with TRBD2 matching over 11 bases. The CDR3 extends over 15 amino acids. J gave up 1 base and V 6 bases, and 5 bases lay outside the gene matches. Germline CDR1 and CDR2: MDHEN and SYDVKM. CDR3 DNA: TGTGCCAGCAGCTTTAGCGGGAGGGGTTCCTACGAGCAGTACTTC. It is translated as CASSFSGRGSYEQYF.

V usage is TRBV6-1 and J usage is TRBJ1-2; D is undetermined. Trimming left V 2 bases short and J 2 bases short, with 21 bases between. The CDR3 length is 18 residues. Germline assignment: CDR1 MNHNS and CDR2 SASEGT. The CDR3 nucleotides read TGTGCCAGCAGTGAACAAGGACGGACTCCGCTCCCGAACTATGGCTACACCTTC. This translates into CASSEQGRTPLPNYGYTF.

This rearrangement joins TRBV7-9 to TRBJ1-6; TRBD1 is a possible D gene (5 bases). Germline V CDR1 and CDR2: SEHNR, FQNEAQ (reference sequence). Trimming removed 6 bases from V and 14 bases from J, with 20 bases in between. The CDR3 is 14 amino acids. The CDR3 here is CASRPTGPWGALHF. The CDR3 DNA reads TGTGCCAGCAGACCGACGGGGCCTTGGGGGGCCCTCCACTTT.

A note on this clonotype: The missing conserved phenylalanine or tryptophan at the end of this CDR3 makes a read error likely. Because the CDR3's place on the DNA is in doubt, the DNA is left out and the CDR3 is given as listed by TCRdb. V and J are TRBV10-3 and TRBJ2-7; the D segment call TRBD1 is taken from the table without a DNA check. The CDR3 is 13 residues long, ends included. From germline, CDR1 is ENHRY and CDR2 SYGVKD. This CDR3 reads CAISPDGVGLGLA.

This chain connects TRBV12-5 to TRBJ2-7; maybe TRBD1 (6 bases). The CDR3 sequence is 14 residues long. V dropped 5 bases and J dropped 5 bases, with 16 bases sitting between them. The germline V gene encodes CDR1 LGHNT and CDR2 FRNRAP. CDR3 amino acids: CASGTTTGIHEQYF. Written as DNA, the CDR3 is TGTGCTAGTGGTACGACTACAGGGATCCACGAGCAGTACTTC.

This clonotype was detected many times. The chain has TRBV5-1 and TRBJ2-3, with a possible D match to TRBD1 (6 bases). The germline gives CDR1 SGHRS, CDR2 YFSETQ. Trimming took off 2 bases at V and 6 bases at J, with 7 bases between the two ends. The CDR3 totals 12 residues. CDR3 nucleotides: TGCGCCAGCAGCTTTACAGGGGATACGCAGTATTTT. Amino acids: CASSFTGDTQYF.

This clonotype has at least ten counts. The rearrangement uses TRBV29-1 and TRBJ2-1, with 8 bases lining up with TRBD2. CDR3 length: 16 amino acids. V lost 0 bases to trimming and J lost 4 bases; unmatched junction nucleotides: 8. Germline values: CDR1 SQVTM, CDR2 ANQGSEA. CDR3 sequence: CSVEDRLAGHYNEQFF. Written as DNA, the CDR3 is TGCAGCGTTGAAGATCGGCTAGCGGGTCATTACAATGAGCAGTTCTTC.

In this sample, this clonotype turned up a few times. The chain is built from TRBV20-1 and TRBJ2-3, with unresolved D. V was shortened by 2 bases and J by 1 base, with 10 bases between the two germline ends. In germline, CDR1 is DFQATT, CDR2 SNEGSKA (reference sequence). The CDR3 loop spans 14 amino acids. CDR3 sequence reads: CSARWVGRTDTQYF. The CDR3 DNA follows: TGCAGTGCTAGATGGGTCGGGCGCACAGATACGCAGTATTTT.

There are many counts of this clonotype. The gene calls are TRBV28 and TRBJ1-1; TRBD1 is a possible D gene (6 bases). Germline values: CDR1 MDHEN, CDR2 SYDVKM. Trimming stripped 3 bases from V and 4 bases from J, with 15 bases between. The CDR3 consists of 15 residues. The CDR3: CASSFQRTVGTEAFF. The CDR3 DNA sequence: TGTGCCAGCAGTTTTCAGAGGACAGTTGGCACTGAAGCTTTCTTT.

This clonotype was observed a handful of times. This sequence joins TRBV15 and TRBJ2-1; the match to TRBD2 covers 7 bases. CDR1 and CDR2 from the germline V gene are LNHNV and YYDKDF (reference sequence). The length of the CDR3 is 17 residues. J lost 4 bases, V lost 0 bases, and 9 bases had no gene match. This CDR3 reads CATSRELAGVRYNEQFF. The CDR3 nucleotides read TGTGCCACCAGCAGAGAGCTTGCGGGAGTCCGTTACAATGAGCAGTTCTTC.

A few counts support this clonotype. The gene calls are TRBV11-2 and TRBJ2-1, with a weak D call TRBD2 (5 bases). The CDR3 contains 16 residues. Germline-derived CDR1 and CDR2 are SGHAT and FQNNGV. Between the trimmed V and J ends, which lost 5 bases and 6 bases, there was a span of 20 bases. The CDR3 reads CASSPLPGIGRNEQFF. The CDR3, as DNA: TGTGCCAGCAGCCCACTGCCGGGAATTGGACGCAATGAGCAGTTCTTC. Supplemented by reference TRBV11-2 and TRBJ2-1, the full variable domain reads EAGVAQSPRYKIIEKRQSVAFWCNPISGHATLYWYQQILGQGPKLLIQFQNNGVVDDSQLPKDRFSAERLKGVDSTLKIQPAKLEDSAVYLCASSPLPGIGRNEQFFGPGTRLTVL.

This chain connects TRBV7-3 to TRBJ2-2, with TRBD1 as a possible D gene (6 bases). The germline CDR1 and CDR2 sequences are SGHTA and FQGTGA. V gave up 5 bases and J gave up 7 bases, with 20 bases separating them. This CDR3 has 16 residues. CDR3 nucleotides: TGTGCCAGCAGCCAAGAAGGGGGTTTGGTTTTCGGGGAGCTGTTTTTT. Translation gives CASSQEGGLVFGELFF. Based on the CDR3 plus reference TRBV7-3 and TRBJ2-2, the full variable domain is GAGVSQTPSNKVTEKGKYVELRCDPISGHTALYWYRQSLGQGPEFLIYFQGTGAADDSGLPNDRFFAVRPEGSVSTLKIQRTERGDSAVYLCASSQEGGLVFGELFFGEGSRLTVL.

There are a few counts of this clonotype. The chain couples TRBV12-3 or TRBV12-4 to TRBJ2-3; TRBD2 matches at 10 bases. V gave up 6 bases and J gave up 0 bases; unmatched junction bases: 3. This CDR3 comprises 15 residues. CDR3 region: CASRLTSGSTDTQYF. The CDR3 DNA sequence: TGTGCCAGCAGGTTGACTAGCGGGAGCACAGATACGCAGTATTTT.

CDR3 nucleotide sequence: TGTGCCAGGAACCTAGGGGGCCCCACTGAAGCTTTCTTT. Amino acids: CARNLGGPTEAFF. The chain couples TRBV25-1 to TRBJ1-1; TRBD1 matches at 7 bases. Trimming cost V 9 bases and J 4 bases; bases outside gene matches: 8. The CDR3 extends over 13 amino acids. The germline CDR1 and CDR2 sequences are MGHDK and SYGVNS.